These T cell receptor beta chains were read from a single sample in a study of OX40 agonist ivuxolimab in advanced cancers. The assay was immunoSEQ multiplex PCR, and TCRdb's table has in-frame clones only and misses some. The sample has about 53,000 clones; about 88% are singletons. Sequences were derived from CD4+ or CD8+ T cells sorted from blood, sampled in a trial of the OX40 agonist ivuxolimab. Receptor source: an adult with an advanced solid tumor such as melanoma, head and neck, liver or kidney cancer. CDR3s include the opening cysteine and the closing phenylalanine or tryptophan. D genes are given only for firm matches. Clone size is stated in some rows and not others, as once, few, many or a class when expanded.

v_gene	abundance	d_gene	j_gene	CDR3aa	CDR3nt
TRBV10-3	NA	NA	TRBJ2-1	CAISESRGPTYNEQFF	TGTGCCATCAGTGAGTCTCGGGGACCAACCTACAATGAGCAGTTCTTC
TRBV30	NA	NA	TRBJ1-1	CAWSRPGGTEAFF	TGTGCCTGGAGTAGACCCGGGGGCACTGAAGCTTTCTTT
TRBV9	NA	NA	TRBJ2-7	CASSVGGINYEQYF	TGTGCCAGCAGCGTAGGAGGGATAAACTACGAGCAGTACTTC
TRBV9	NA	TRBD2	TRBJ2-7	CASSVGDTSGPYEQYF	TGTGCCAGCAGCGTAGGTGATACTAGCGGCCCCTACGAGCAGTACTTC
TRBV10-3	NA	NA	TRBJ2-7	CATATRGGTSYSYEQYF	TGTGCCACAGCCACCAGGGGAGGAACCTCATACTCCTACGAGCAGTACTTC
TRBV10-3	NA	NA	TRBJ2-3	CAISEQGPDTQYF	TGTGCCATCAGTGAGCAGGGGCCAGATACGCAGTATTTT
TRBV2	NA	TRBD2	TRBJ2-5	CASMSGTSQETQYF	TGTGCCAGCATGAGTGGGACTAGCCAAGAGACCCAGTACTTC
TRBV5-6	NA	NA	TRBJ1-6	CASSFGGSYNSPLHF	TGTGCCAGCAGCTTTGGGGGCTCCTATAATTCACCCCTCCACTTT
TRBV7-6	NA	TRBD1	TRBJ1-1	CASSLRSGQGNTEAFF	TGTGCCAGCAGCTTACGCTCCGGACAGGGGAATACTGAAGCTTTCTTT
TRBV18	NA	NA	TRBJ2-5	CASSLADGRETQYF	TGTGCCAGCTCCCTAGCCGACGGCCGGGAGACCCAGTACTTC
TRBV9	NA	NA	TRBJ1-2	CASSVQGYNGYTF	TGTGCCAGCAGCGTTCAAGGGTATAACGGCTACACCTTC
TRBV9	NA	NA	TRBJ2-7	CASSVGVGARSEQYF	TGTGCCAGCAGCGTAGGGGTCGGGGCTAGATCTGAGCAGTACTTC
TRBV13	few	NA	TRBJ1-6	CASNFGGGNSPLHF	TGTGCCAGCAATTTTGGCGGGGGAAATTCACCCCTCCACTTT
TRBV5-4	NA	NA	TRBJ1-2	CASSSQWGTNYGYTF	TGTGCCAGCAGCTCCCAATGGGGCACCAACTATGGCTACACCTTC
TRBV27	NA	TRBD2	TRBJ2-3	CASRGLAIGTDTQYF	TGTGCCAGCAGGGGACTAGCGATCGGTACAGATACGCAGTATTTT
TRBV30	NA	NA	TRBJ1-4	CAWSARGKTNEKLFF	TGTGCCTGGAGTGCCAGGGGAAAAACTAATGAAAAACTGTTTTTT
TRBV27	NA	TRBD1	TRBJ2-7	CASSADRGTGEQYF	TGTGCCAGCAGTGCGGACAGGGGAACGGGCGAGCAGTACTTC
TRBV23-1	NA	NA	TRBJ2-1	CASTFPRVVDEQFF	TGCGCCAGCACCTTCCCCCGGGTCGTGGATGAGCAGTTCTTC
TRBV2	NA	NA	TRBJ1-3	CASSEGPAGNTIYF	TGTGCCAGCAGTGAAGGGCCAGCTGGAAACACCATATATTTT
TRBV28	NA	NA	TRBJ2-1	CASDGRAGYNEQFF	TGTGCCAGCGACGGACGCGCAGGATACAATGAGCAGTTCTTC
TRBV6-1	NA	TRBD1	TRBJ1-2	CASSGGQGLSYGYTF	TGTGCCAGCAGTGGGGGACAGGGGCTATCCTATGGCTACACCTTC
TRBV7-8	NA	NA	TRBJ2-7	CASSYLTSGTYEQYF	TGTGCCAGCAGCTACCTGACTAGTGGGACCTACGAGCAGTACTTC
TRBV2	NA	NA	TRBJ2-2	CASSEGRSGRELFF	TGTGCCAGCAGTGAAGGACGGTCCGGTCGGGAGCTGTTTTTT
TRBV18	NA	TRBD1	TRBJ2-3	CASSPPRAGGFDTQYF	TGTGCCAGCTCACCACCGAGGGCAGGGGGCTTCGATACGCAGTATTTT
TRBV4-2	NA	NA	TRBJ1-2	CASSQDRGNYGYTF	TGTGCCAGCAGCCAAGATCGGGGGAACTATGGCTACACCTTC
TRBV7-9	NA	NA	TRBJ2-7	CASSQGAGEREQYF	TGTGCCAGCAGCCAAGGGGCAGGGGAACGCGAGCAGTACTTC
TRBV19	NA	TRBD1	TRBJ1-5	CASSTIGGINQPQHF	TGTGCCAGTAGTACAATAGGGGGCATCAATCAGCCCCAGCATTTT
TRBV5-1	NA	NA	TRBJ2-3	CASSLEGRQSVDTQYF	TGCGCCAGCAGCTTGGAAGGTCGGCAGTCAGTTGATACGCAGTATTTT
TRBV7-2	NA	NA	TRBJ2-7	CASSYRQSYEQYF	TGTGCCAGTAGCTACCGACAGTCCTACGAGCAGTACTTC
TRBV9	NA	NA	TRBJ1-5	CASSGEGNQPQHF	TGTGCCAGCAGTGGGGAGGGGAATCAGCCCCAGCATTTT
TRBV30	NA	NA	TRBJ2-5	CAWSVRGVETQYF	TGTGCCTGGAGTGTTAGGGGCGTGGAGACCCAGTACTTC
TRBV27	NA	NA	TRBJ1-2	CASSSPGSYGYTF	TGTGCCAGCAGTTCACCGGGGAGCTATGGCTACACCTTC
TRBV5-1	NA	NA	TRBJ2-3	CASSFQTGDTQYF	TGCGCCAGCAGCTTCCAAACCGGGGATACGCAGTATTTT
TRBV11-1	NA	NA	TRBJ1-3	CASSSGETEVSGNTIYF	TGTGCCAGCAGCTCCGGGGAGACGGAGGTTTCTGGAAACACCATATATTTT
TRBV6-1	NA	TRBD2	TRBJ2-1	CATYSSGGKNEQFF	TGTGCCACCTATTCTAGCGGGGGGAAAAATGAGCAGTTCTTC
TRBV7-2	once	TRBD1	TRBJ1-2	CASSYRDSYGYTF	TGTGCCAGCAGCTACAGGGACAGCTATGGCTACACCTTC
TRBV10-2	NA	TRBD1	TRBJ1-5	CASSELQGARSNQPQHF	TGCGCCAGCAGTGAACTACAGGGGGCGCGGAGCAATCAGCCCCAGCATTTT
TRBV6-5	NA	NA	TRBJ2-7	CASSYKDSTYEQYF	TGTGCCAGCAGTTACAAGGACAGCACCTACGAGCAGTACTTC
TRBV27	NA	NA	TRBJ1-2	CASRGGPPGGYTF	TGTGCCAGCAGAGGGGGGCCCCCCGGAGGCTACACCTTC
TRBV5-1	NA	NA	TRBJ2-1	CASRTDSNNEQFF	TGCGCCAGCAGGACTGACAGCAACAATGAGCAGTTCTTC
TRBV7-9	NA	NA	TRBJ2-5	CASSFGAQGTETQYF	TGTGCCAGCAGCTTTGGGGCGCAGGGGACAGAGACCCAGTACTTC
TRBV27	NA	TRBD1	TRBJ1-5	CASSRQGMVQPQHF	TGTGCCAGCAGTAGACAGGGGATGGTTCAGCCCCAGCATTTT
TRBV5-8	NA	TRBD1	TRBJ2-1	CASSRTGGTAYNEQFF	TGTGCCAGCAGCCGGACAGGGGGTACTGCCTACAATGAGCAGTTCTTC
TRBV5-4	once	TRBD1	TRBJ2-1	CASSLGGTGVNEQFF	TGTGCCAGCAGCTTGGGGGGGACAGGGGTGAATGAGCAGTTCTTC
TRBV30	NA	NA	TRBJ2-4	CAWSVPGYGDIQYF	TGTGCCTGGAGTGTTCCAGGTTATGGGGACATTCAGTACTTC
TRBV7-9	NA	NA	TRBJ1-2	CASSLASSHGYTF	TGTGCCAGCAGCTTAGCGTCCAGCCATGGCTACACCTTC
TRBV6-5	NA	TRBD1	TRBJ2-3	CASSRDREGTDTQYF	TGTGCCAGCAGTAGAGACAGGGAAGGCACAGATACGCAGTATTTT
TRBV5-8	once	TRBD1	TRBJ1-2	CASSLLGQGNYGYTF	TGTGCCAGCAGCTTGCTCGGACAGGGGAACTATGGCTACACCTTC
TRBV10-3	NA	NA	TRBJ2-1	CAIKVGSGAGEQFF	TGTGCTATCAAGGTCGGTTCGGGGGCAGGGGAGCAGTTCTTC
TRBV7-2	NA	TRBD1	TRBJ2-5	CASSPGTGQKTQYF	TGTGCCAGCAGCCCTGGGACAGGGCAAAAGACCCAGTACTTC
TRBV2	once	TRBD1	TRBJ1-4	CASSGGTARNEKLFF	TGTGCCAGCAGCGGAGGGACAGCTAGGAATGAAAAACTGTTTTTT